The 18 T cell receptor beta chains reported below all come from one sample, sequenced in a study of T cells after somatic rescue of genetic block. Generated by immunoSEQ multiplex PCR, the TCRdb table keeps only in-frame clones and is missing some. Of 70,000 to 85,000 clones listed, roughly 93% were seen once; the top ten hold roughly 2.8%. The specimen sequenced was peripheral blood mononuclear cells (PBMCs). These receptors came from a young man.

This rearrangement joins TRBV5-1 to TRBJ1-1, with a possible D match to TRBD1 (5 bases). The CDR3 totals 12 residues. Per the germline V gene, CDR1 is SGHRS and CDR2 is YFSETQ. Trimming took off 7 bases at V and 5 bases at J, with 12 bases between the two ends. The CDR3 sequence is CASWGLATEAFF. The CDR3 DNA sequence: TGCGCCAGCTGGGGGTTGGCAACTGAAGCTTTCTTT. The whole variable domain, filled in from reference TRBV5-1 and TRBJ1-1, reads KAGVTQTPRYLIKTRGQQVTLSCSPISGHRSVSWYQQTPGQGLQFLFEYFSETQRNKGNFPGRFSGRQFSNSRSEMNVSTLELGDSALYLCASWGLATEAFFGQGTRLTVV.

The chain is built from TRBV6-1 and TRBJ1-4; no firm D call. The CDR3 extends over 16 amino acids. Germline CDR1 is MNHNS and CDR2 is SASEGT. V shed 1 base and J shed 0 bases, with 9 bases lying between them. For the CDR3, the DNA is TGTGCCAGCAGTGAAGGTTGGTGGGCAACTAATGAAAAACTGTTTTTT. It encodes CASSEGWWATNEKLFF.

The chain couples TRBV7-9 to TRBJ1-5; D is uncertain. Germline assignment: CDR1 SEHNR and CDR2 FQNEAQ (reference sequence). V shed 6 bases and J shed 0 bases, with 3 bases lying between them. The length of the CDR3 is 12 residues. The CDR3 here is CASSNSNQPQHF. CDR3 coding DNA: TGTGCCAGCAGTAATAGCAATCAGCCCCAGCATTTT.

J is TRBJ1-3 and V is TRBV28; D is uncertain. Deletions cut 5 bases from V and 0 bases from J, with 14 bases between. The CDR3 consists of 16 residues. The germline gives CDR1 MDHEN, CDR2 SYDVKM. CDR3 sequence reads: CASSSLTGSSGNTIYF. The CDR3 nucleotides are TGTGCCAGCAGTAGCCTTACGGGGTCCTCTGGAAACACCATATATTTT.

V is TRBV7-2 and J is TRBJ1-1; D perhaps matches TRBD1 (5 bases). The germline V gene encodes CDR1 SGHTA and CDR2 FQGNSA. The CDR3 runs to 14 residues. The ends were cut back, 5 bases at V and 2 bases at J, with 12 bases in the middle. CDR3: CASSRGTANTEAFF. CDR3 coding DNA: TGTGCCAGCAGCCGTGGGACGGCCAACACTGAAGCTTTCTTT.

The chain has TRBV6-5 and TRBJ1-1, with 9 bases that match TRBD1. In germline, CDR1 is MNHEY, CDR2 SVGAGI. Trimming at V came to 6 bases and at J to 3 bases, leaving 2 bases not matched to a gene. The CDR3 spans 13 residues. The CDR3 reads CASRWTGDTEAFF. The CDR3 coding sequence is TGTGCCAGCAGATGGACAGGGGACACTGAAGCTTTCTTT.

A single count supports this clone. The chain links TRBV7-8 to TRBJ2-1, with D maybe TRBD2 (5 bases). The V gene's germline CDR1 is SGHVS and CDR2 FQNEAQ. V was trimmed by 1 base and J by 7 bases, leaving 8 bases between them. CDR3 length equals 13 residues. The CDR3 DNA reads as TGTGCCAGCAGCTTAGAACTAGGGAATGAGCAGTTCTTC. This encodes CASSLELGNEQFF.

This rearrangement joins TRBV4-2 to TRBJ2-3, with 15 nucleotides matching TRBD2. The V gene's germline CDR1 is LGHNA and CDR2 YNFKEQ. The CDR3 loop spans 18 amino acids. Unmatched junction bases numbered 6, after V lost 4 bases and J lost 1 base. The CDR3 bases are TGTGCCAGCAGCCCAGGACTAGCGGGAGGGCTGGGCACAGATACGCAGTATTTT. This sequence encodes CASSPGLAGGLGTDTQYF.

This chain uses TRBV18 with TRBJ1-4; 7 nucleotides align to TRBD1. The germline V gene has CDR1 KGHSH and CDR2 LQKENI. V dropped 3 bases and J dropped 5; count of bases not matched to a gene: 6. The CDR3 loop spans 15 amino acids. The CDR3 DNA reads TGTGCCAGCTCACCTGGGGACAGAGACAATGAAAAACTGTTTTTT. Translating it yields CASSPGDRDNEKLFF.

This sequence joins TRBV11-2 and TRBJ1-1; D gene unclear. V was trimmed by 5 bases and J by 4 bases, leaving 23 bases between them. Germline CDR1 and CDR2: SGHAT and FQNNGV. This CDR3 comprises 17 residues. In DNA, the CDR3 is TGTGCCAGCAGCCCGAAGTTGGTAACCGGTGGTAGCACTGAAGCTTTCTTT. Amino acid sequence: CASSPKLVTGGSTEAFF.

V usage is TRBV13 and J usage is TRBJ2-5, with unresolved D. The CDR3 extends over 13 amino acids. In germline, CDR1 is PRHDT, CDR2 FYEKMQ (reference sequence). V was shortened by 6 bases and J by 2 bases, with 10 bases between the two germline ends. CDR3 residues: CASRIWGQETQYF. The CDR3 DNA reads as TGTGCCAGCAGGATATGGGGACAAGAGACCCAGTACTTC.

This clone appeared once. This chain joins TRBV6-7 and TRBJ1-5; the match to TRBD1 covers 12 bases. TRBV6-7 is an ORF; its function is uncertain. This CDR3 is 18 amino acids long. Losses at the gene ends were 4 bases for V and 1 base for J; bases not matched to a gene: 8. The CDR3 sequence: CASSSRDRGPLSNQPQHF. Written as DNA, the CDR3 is TGTGCCAGCAGTTCCCGGGACAGGGGGCCTCTGAGCAATCAGCCCCAGCATTTT.

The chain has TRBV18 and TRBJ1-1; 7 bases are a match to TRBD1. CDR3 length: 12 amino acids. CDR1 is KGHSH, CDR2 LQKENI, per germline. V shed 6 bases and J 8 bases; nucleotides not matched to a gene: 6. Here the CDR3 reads CASSRDREEAFF. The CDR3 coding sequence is TGTGCCAGCTCGCGGGACAGAGAGGAAGCTTTCTTT.

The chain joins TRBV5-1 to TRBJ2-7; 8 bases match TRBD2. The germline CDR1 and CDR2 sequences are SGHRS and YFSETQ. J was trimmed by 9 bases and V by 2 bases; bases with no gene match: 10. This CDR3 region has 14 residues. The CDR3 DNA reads TGCGCCAGCAGCTTAGCGGGGGCCGTATTGGGGCAGTACTTC. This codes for CASSLAGAVLGQYF.

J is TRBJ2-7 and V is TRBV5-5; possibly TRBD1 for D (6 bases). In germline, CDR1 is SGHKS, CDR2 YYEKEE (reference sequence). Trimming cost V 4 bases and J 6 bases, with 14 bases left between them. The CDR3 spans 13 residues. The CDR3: CASSTTTGIEQYF. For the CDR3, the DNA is TGTGCCAGCAGCACCACTACAGGGATCGAGCAGTACTTC.

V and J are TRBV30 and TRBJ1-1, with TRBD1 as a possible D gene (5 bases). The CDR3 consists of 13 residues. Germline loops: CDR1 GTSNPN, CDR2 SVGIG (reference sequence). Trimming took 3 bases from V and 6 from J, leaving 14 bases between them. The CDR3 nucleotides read TGTGCCTGGAGCACACTCCAGGGAGCTGAAGCTTTCTTT. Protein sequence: CAWSTLQGAEAFF.

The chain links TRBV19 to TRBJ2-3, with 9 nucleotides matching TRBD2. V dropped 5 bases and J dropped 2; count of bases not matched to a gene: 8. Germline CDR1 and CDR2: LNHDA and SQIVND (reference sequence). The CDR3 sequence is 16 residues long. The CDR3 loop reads CASSGLAGRLTDTQYF. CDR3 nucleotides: TGTGCCAGTAGTGGGCTAGCGGGGCGGCTCACAGATACGCAGTATTTT.

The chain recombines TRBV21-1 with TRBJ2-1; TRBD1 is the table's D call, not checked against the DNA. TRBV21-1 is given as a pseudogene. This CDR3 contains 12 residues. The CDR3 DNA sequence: TGTGCCAGCGTTATACAGGGGAATGAGCAGTTCTTC. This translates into CASVIQGNEQFF.